This is a list of T cell receptor beta chains from one sample in a study of cytomegalovirus exposure and HLA in healthy donors. Some clones are missing from TCRdb's copy, which holds only in-frame ones; the method was immunoSEQ multiplex PCR. This sample's table reports roughly 100,000 clones. The sequencing sample was made of PBMCs. Receptors were obtained from a woman aged 25-40 years in good health and CMV-seronegative. Both conserved end residues are part of each CDR3.

v_gene	j_gene	len	CDR3aa
TRBV10-3	TRBJ1-5	15	CAIREGTGFNQPQHF
TRBV15	TRBJ1-1	15	CATSITPQGATEAFF
TRBV18	TRBJ1-4	16	CASSLGEDRMSEKLFF
TRBV9	TRBJ1-1	16	CASSDGTGEFYTEAFF
TRBV4-2	TRBJ2-1	15	CASSQASGGLGEQFF
TRBV7-8	TRBJ1-4	11	CASSQGEKLFF
TRBV6-4	TRBJ2-1	13	CASSDSYELKQFF
TRBV5-1	TRBJ2-3	14	CASSLAPGTDTQYF
TRBV9	TRBJ1-3	16	CASSVSGGASGNTIYF
TRBV11-1	TRBJ2-5	15	CASSLLPTAQETQYF
TRBV6-1	TRBJ1-1	13	CASSERVETEAFF
TRBV11-1	TRBJ2-1	19	CASSSPTSGRAMAYNEQFF
TRBV29-1	TRBJ2-1	15	CSVEDVGGAHNEQFF
TRBV18	TRBJ1-1	15	CASSPYAPGNTEAFF
TRBV15	TRBJ2-7	14	CATSRSGSLYEQYF
TRBV19	TRBJ2-5	17	CASSIPLLAGGEETQYF
TRBV28	TRBJ2-2	14	CASSLGGDTGELFF
TRBV5-4	TRBJ2-7	14	CASSLQRSSYEQYF
TRBV5-1	TRBJ2-1	14	CASSLAGADNEQFF
TRBV28	TRBJ2-5	14	CASSRSQGQETQYF
TRBV11-2	TRBJ2-7	15	CASSLVSPGSYEQYF
TRBV5-4	TRBJ1-4	15	CASSLAGGAREKLFF
TRBV5-1	TRBJ1-6	14	CASSLSSYNSPLHF
TRBV14	TRBJ1-6	17	CASSPPRVGIRNSPLHF
TRBV7-9	TRBJ1-4	16	CASSLGQDVTNEKLFF
TRBV21-1	TRBJ1-5	17	CASSEGDRGLSNQPQHF
TRBV7-9	TRBJ2-7	14	CASSLTSGRGEQYF
TRBV27	TRBJ2-7	13	CASSLTGFGEQYF
TRBV5-8	TRBJ1-2	16	CASSLTGTLPDYGYTF
TRBV10-2	TRBJ2-5	15	CASSWTSGYQETQYF
TRBV9	TRBJ1-2	13	CASSSLTSYGYTF
TRBV10-3	TRBJ1-5	15	CAISEDRGSNQPQHF
TRBV28	TRBJ2-1	14	CASSPLGGDNEQFF
TRBV4-2	TRBJ2-3	16	CASSQDKRGGRYTQYF
TRBV6-1	TRBJ1-5	15	CASSGAERFNQPQHF
TRBV2	TRBJ1-5	11	CASSYDRPQHF
TRBV5-1	TRBJ2-7	14	CASSLVARRYEQYF
TRBV7-9	.	15	CASSLSATGFIEQYF
TRBV7-3	TRBJ2-7	15	CASSLTSGPSYEQYF
TRBV28	TRBJ2-2	15	CASSFSGSNTGELFF
TRBV5-5	TRBJ1-1	17	CASSLLSTGPLDTEAFF
TRBV9	TRBJ1-4	14	CASSVDGRGEELFF
TRBV11-1	TRBJ2-7	14	CASSLAQVISEQYF
TRBV27	TRBJ2-7	13	CASSLGQSYEQYF
TRBV7-9	TRBJ2-2	13	CARQLANTGELFF